The 25 T cell receptor beta chains below come from one sample, sequenced in a study of shared clonotypes between healthy human individuals. Only CD45RO-negative cells positively selected for CCR7 counted as naive CD8 cells, so terminally differentiated effector memory CD45RA+ cells were excluded. Produced via immunoSEQ multiplex PCR; TCRdb's table is partial and in-frame only. The repertoire holds 550,000 to 650,000 clones, with approximately 96% as singletons. The sequenced sample consisted of naive CD8+ T cells sorted from blood. The source is a woman aged 25 to 45 in good health.

The genes are TRBV6-6 and TRBJ2-5, with D perhaps matching TRBD2 (5 bases). The J call may be wrong; the DNA end is better matched by TRBJ2-7. The CDR3 runs 13 residues. Germline V gives CDR1 MNHNY, CDR2 SVGAGI (reference sequence). The CDR3, as DNA: TGTGCCAGCAACCCTCCGGGGTTCAACGAGCAGTACTTC. Translating gives CASNPPGFNEQYF.

Comment on this clone: The sample has other DNA sequences that encode this CDR3 too. The chain couples TRBV7-9 to TRBJ2-7; the D is unclear. Germline V CDR1 and CDR2: SEHNR, FQNEAQ (reference sequence). The CDR3 contains 13 residues. The V gene lost 1 base and the J gene lost 0 bases, with 4 bases spanning the gap. The CDR3 DNA follows: TGTGCCAGCAGCTTAGACAGCTCCTACGAGCAGTACTTC. This sequence encodes CASSLDSSYEQYF.

The CDR3 spells CAIRSTGDNTEAFF. CDR3 coding DNA: TGTGCCATCAGGTCAACTGGGGACAACACTGAAGCTTTCTTT. This chain joins TRBV10-3 and TRBJ1-1; possible D gene TRBD1, 5 bases. Trimming left V 6 bases short and J 2 bases short, with 13 bases between. CDR3 length equals 14 residues. Germline-derived CDR1 and CDR2 are ENHRY and SYGVKD.

The chain links TRBV4-1 to TRBJ2-7; tentative D call: TRBD1 (6 bases). V gave up 2 bases and J gave up 0 bases, with 14 bases separating them. The CDR3 covers 16 residues. Germline V lookup: CDR1 MGHRA, CDR2 YSYEKL. The CDR3 DNA is TGCGCCAGCAGCCAATCCGGGACATCCTTCTCCTACGAGCAGTACTTC. Its protein is CASSQSGTSFSYEQYF.

This chain connects TRBV10-3 to TRBJ2-7; D is unclear. The germline gives CDR1 ENHRY, CDR2 SYGVKD. The V end was cut by 6 bases, the J end by 2 bases, with 11 bases between. This CDR3 comprises 13 residues. In nucleotides, the CDR3 is TGTGCCATCAGACACGACGGACCCTACGAGCAGTACTTC. Amino acids: CAIRHDGPYEQYF.

This chain connects TRBV28 to TRBJ2-7; 13 nucleotides agree with TRBD2. The J segment lost 6 bases and the V segment lost 8 bases, leaving 4 bases of the junction unmatched. Looked up from germline, CDR1 is MDHEN and CDR2 is SYDVKM. CDR3 length equals 13 residues. DNA of the CDR3: TGTGCCAGCCATGGACTAGCGGGAGTCGAGCAGTACTTC. Translated: CASHGLAGVEQYF.

This clone was found once. This sequence joins TRBV6-5 and TRBJ1-2; D perhaps matches TRBD1 (6 bases). The V gene lost 3 bases and the J gene lost 4 bases, with 12 bases spanning the gap. The V gene's germline CDR1 is MNHEY and CDR2 SVGAGI. This CDR3 has 14 residues. The chain's CDR3 is CASSYYRESYGYTF. In DNA form, the CDR3 reads TGTGCCAGCAGTTATTACAGGGAATCCTATGGCTACACCTTC.

As DNA, the CDR3 is TGTGCCAGCAGTGCCAGCTACGAGCAGTACTTC. Translating it yields CASSASYEQYF. This rearrangement joins TRBV28 to TRBJ2-7, with unresolved D. Germline V gives CDR1 MDHEN, CDR2 SYDVKM. The CDR3 consists of 11 residues. Trimming stripped 5 bases from V and 3 bases from J, with 5 bases between.

The V and J genes are TRBV13 and TRBJ1-1, with unresolved D. This CDR3 spans 14 amino acids. The germline CDR1 and CDR2 sequences are PRHDT and FYEKMQ (reference sequence). V lost 2 bases and J 6 bases, leaving 13 bases between the germline ends. For the CDR3, the DNA is TGTGCCAGCAGCTTACATGTACAGCCCTCTGAAGCTTTCTTT. This encodes CASSLHVQPSEAFF.

In this sample, this clone turned up once. The chain carries TRBV7-9 and TRBJ2-7, with D perhaps matching TRBD1 (5 bases). V lost 0 bases and J 3 bases, leaving 15 bases between the germline ends. Germline V lookup: CDR1 SEHNR, CDR2 FQNEAQ (reference sequence). The CDR3 has 16 amino acids. This CDR3 reads CASSLAQGQASYEQYF. The DNA for the CDR3 is TGTGCCAGCAGCTTAGCGCAGGGTCAAGCCAGCTACGAGCAGTACTTC.

The chain joins TRBV27 to TRBJ1-1, with a possible D match to TRBD1 (5 bases). This CDR3 has 15 residues. The V and J ends lost 3 bases and 1 base respectively, with 12 bases between them. CDR1 is MNHEY and CDR2 is SMNVEV in the germline V gene (reference sequence). The CDR3 coding sequence is TGTGCCAGCAGTTTGACGGGACTCCAGAACACTGAAGCTTTCTTT. Encoded protein: CASSLTGLQNTEAFF.

In its sample, this clone was seen once. J is TRBJ2-7 and V is TRBV7-9; 8 positions match TRBD1. Looked up from germline, CDR1 is SEHNR and CDR2 is FQNEAQ (reference sequence). The CDR3 length is 15 residues. The junction had 8 bases not matched to a gene; V was cut back by 5 bases and J by 2 bases. CDR3 amino acids: CASSHLGQDPYEQYF. The CDR3 DNA follows: TGTGCCAGCAGCCATTTGGGACAGGACCCCTACGAGCAGTACTTC. Drawing the rest from reference TRBV7-9 and TRBJ2-7, the complete variable domain is DTGVSQNPRHKITKRGQNVTFRCDPISEHNRLYWYRQTLGQGPEFLTYFQNEAQLEKSRLLSDRFSAERPKGSFSTLEIQRTEQGDSAMYLCASSHLGQDPYEQYFGPGTRLTVT.

The chain couples TRBV6-4 to TRBJ2-1; D perhaps matches TRBD2 (6 bases). In germline, CDR1 is MRHNA, CDR2 SNTAGT. The CDR3 is 15 residues long. Trimming removed 6 bases at V and 3 bases at J, with 15 bases between. The DNA of the CDR3 is TGTGCCAGCAGCAGCCGGGAGAATAACTACAATGAGCAGTTCTTC. Its protein product is CASSSRENNYNEQFF.

This clone was observed once. The CDR3 spells CASSLAVGSASYNEQFF. As DNA, the CDR3 is TGTGCCAGCAGCTTAGCCGTAGGGTCGGCTTCCTACAATGAGCAGTTCTTC. The chain employs TRBV7-8 and TRBJ2-1; unclear D gene. This CDR3 region has 17 residues. CDR1 is SGHVS, CDR2 FQNEAQ, per germline. The V gene lost 0 bases and the J gene lost 1 base, with 13 bases spanning the gap.

This clone was recorded only once. The chain combines TRBV27 with TRBJ2-7; D gene uncertain. CDR3 length: 14 amino acids. CDR1 is MNHEY, CDR2 SMNVEV, per germline (reference sequence). Between the trimmed V and J ends, which lost 6 bases and 12 bases, there was a span of 24 bases. CDR3 bases: TGTGCCAGCAGCCCTACCCCCGAGGCCGTATTCTTGTACTTC. Amino acid sequence: CASSPTPEAVFLYF.

The table lists this clone with a count of one. This chain uses TRBV4-1 with TRBJ2-3; D possibly matches TRBD1 or TRBD2 (5 bases each). Germline V CDR1 and CDR2: MGHRA, YSYEKL. Deletions cut 1 base from V and 1 base from J, with 9 bases between. The CDR3 length is 15 residues. CDR3 loop: CASSQVGTGTDTQYF. The CDR3 DNA follows: TGCGCCAGCAGCCAAGTGGGGACCGGCACAGATACGCAGTATTTT.

This CDR3 reads CASSLVTRGTDTQYF. The CDR3 bases are TGTGCCAGCAGCTTAGTTACGCGGGGCACAGATACGCAGTATTTT. The chain carries TRBV7-9 and TRBJ2-3, with D possibly matching TRBD2 (5 bases). Germline V CDR1 and CDR2: SEHNR, FQNEAQ (reference sequence). V was trimmed by 1 base and J by 1 base, leaving 9 bases between them. CDR3 length: 15 amino acids.

The chain recombines TRBV30 with TRBJ2-1; TRBD2 agrees at 12 bases. This CDR3 region has 16 residues. Trimming took 1 base from V and 1 from J; bases not matched to a gene: 2. Germline CDR1 GTSNPN, CDR2 SVGIG (reference sequence). The CDR3 DNA sequence: TGTGCCTGGAGTGAGGGGACTAGCGGGTCCTACAATGAGCAGTTCTTC. Translating gives CAWSEGTSGSYNEQFF.

The J gene is TRBJ2-1, the V gene TRBV29-1; 8 positions agree with TRBD2. Germline assignment: CDR1 SQVTM and CDR2 ANQGSEA. The J segment lost 8 bases and the V segment lost 0 bases, leaving 12 bases of the junction unmatched. This CDR3 comprises 16 residues. The CDR3: CSVEDRLAGFIDEQFF. The CDR3 DNA reads as TGCAGCGTTGAAGATCGGTTAGCGGGATTCATCGATGAGCAGTTCTTC.

The chain joins TRBV6-1 to TRBJ1-4, with D maybe TRBD1 (6 bases). The CDR3 runs to 13 residues. V was trimmed by 6 bases and J by 4 bases, leaving 9 bases between them. Germline-derived CDR1 and CDR2 are MNHNS and SASEGT. Written as DNA, the CDR3 is TGTGCCAGCAGACAGGGCCTTAATGAAAAACTGTTTTTT. It encodes CASRQGLNEKLFF.

The genes are TRBV5-4 and TRBJ1-1; D is possibly TRBD1 (5 bases). The CDR3 is 12 residues long. Trimming removed 4 bases at V and 11 bases at J, with 15 bases between. The germline CDR1 and CDR2 sequences are SGHNT and YYREEE (reference sequence). Written as DNA, the CDR3 is TGTGCCAGCAGCGAAGGATCAGGGAGGGCTTTCTTT. It codes for CASSEGSGRAFF.

CDR3 residues: CASSLDPVTEAFF. CDR3 coding DNA: TGTGCCAGCAGCTTAGATCCTGTTACTGAAGCTTTCTTT. The V and J genes are TRBV11-2 and TRBJ1-1; D unclear. CDR3 length equals 13 residues. The V end was cut by 0 bases, the J end by 5 bases, with 7 bases between. The germline gives CDR1 SGHAT, CDR2 FQNNGV.

This rearrangement joins TRBV30 to TRBJ1-3, with TRBD1 as a possible D gene (5 bases). V was cut by 0 bases and J by 0 bases, with 6 bases left in between. The CDR3 spans 14 residues. Germline V gene sequence: CDR1 GTSNPN, CDR2 SVGIG (reference sequence). CDR3 sequence reads: CAWSVGVSGNTIYF. The CDR3 DNA is TGTGCCTGGAGTGTAGGGGTCTCTGGAAACACCATATATTTT.

The gene calls are TRBV5-8 and TRBJ1-1, with 12 bases fitting TRBD1. Losses at the gene ends were 6 bases for V and 6 bases for J; bases not matched to a gene: 9. The CDR3 has 15 residues. Germline V gene sequence: CDR1 SGHTS, CDR2 YDEGEE. CDR3 residues: CASTISGTGGSEAFF. CDR3 coding DNA: TGTGCCAGCACCATATCCGGGACAGGGGGCTCTGAAGCTTTCTTT.

Comment on this clone: Different DNA sequences within this sample yield the same CDR3. The chain recombines TRBV6-5 with TRBJ2-7; D remains unclear. CDR1 and CDR2 from the germline V gene are MNHEY and SVGAGI. V was trimmed by 0 bases and J by 1 base, leaving 7 bases between them. This CDR3 region has 14 residues. The CDR3 region has the DNA TGTGCCAGCAGTTACTCGGAAGGGTCCTACGAGCAGTACTTC. Encoded protein: CASSYSEGSYEQYF.